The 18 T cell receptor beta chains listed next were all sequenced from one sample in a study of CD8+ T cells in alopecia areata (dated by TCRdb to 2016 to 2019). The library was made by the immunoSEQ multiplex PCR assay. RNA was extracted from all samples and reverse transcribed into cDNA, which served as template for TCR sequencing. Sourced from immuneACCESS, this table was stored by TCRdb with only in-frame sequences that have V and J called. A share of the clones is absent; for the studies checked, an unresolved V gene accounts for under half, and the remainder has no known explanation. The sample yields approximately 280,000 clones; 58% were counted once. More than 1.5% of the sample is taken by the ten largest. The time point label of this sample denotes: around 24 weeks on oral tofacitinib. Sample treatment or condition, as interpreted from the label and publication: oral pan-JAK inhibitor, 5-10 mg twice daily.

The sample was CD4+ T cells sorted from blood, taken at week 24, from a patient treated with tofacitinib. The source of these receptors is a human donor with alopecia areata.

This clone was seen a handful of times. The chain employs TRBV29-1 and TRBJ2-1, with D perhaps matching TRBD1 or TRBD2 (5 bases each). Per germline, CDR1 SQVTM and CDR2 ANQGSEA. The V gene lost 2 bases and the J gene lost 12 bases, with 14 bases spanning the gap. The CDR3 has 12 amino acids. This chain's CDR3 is CSVELTQGVQFF. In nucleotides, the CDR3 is TGCAGCGTTGAACTAACCCAGGGAGTGCAGTTCTTC.

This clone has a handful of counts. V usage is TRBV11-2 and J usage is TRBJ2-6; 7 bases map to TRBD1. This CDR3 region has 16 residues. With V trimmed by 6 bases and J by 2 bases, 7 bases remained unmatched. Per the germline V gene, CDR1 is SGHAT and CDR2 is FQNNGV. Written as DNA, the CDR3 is TGTGCCAGCAGGAAGATAACAGGGGCTGGGGCCAACGTCCTGACTTTC. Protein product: CASRKITGAGANVLTF.

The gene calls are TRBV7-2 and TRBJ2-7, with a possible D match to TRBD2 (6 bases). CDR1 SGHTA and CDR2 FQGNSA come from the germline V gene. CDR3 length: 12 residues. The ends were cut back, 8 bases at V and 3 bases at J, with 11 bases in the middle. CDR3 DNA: TGTGCCAGCGATGGCGGGGACTACGAGCAGTACTTC. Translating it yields CASDGGDYEQYF. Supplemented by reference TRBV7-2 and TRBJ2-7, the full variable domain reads GAGVSQSPSNKVTEKGKDVELRCDPISGHTALYWYRQSLGQGLEFLIYFQGNSAPDKSGLPSDRFSAERTGGSVSTLTIQRTQQEDSAVYLCASDGGDYEQYFGPGTRLTVT.

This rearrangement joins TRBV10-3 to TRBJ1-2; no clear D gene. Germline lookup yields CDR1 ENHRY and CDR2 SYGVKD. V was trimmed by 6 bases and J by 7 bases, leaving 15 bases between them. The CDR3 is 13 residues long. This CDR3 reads CAIRDSQTGGYTF. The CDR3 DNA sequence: TGTGCCATCAGGGACTCGCAGACCGGTGGCTACACCTTC.

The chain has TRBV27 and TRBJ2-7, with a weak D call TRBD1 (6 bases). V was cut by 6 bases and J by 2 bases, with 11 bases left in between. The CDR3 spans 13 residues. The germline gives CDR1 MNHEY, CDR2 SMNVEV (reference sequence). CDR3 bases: TGTGCCAGCAGAGATTCAGGGGCCTACGAGCAGTACTTC. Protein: CASRDSGAYEQYF.

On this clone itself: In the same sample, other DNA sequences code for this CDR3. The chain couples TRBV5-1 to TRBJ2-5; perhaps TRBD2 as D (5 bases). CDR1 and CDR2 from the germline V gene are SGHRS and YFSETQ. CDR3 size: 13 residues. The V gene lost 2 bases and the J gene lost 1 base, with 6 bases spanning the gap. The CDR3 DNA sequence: TGCGCCAGCAGCTTCCGGGGCCAAGAGACCCAGTACTTC. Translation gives CASSFRGQETQYF.

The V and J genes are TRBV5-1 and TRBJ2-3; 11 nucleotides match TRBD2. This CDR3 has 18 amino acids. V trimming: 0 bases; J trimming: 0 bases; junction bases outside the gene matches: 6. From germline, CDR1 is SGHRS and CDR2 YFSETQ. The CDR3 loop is CASSLDPSGGWSTDTQYF. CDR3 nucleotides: TGCGCCAGCAGCTTGGATCCTAGCGGGGGGTGGAGCACAGATACGCAGTATTTT. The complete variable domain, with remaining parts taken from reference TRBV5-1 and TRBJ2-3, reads KAGVTQTPRYLIKTRGQQVTLSCSPISGHRSVSWYQQTPGQGLQFLFEYFSETQRNKGNFPGRFSGRQFSNSRSEMNVSTLELGDSALYLCASSLDPSGGWSTDTQYFGPGTRLTVL.

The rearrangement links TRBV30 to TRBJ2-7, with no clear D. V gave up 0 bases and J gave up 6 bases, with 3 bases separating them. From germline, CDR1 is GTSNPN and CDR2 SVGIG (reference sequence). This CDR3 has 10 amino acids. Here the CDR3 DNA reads TGTGCCTGGAGTGTTATCGAGCAGTACTTC. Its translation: CAWSVIEQYF.

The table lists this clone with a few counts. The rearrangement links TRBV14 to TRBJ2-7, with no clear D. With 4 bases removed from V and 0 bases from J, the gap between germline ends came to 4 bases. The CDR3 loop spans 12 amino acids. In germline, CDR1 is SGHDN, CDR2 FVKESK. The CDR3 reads CASSPGSYEQYF. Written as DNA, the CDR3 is TGTGCCAGCAGCCCCGGCTCCTACGAGCAGTACTTC.

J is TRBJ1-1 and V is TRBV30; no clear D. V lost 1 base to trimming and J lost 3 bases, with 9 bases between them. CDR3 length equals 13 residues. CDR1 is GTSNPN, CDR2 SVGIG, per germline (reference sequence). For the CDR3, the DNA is TGTGCCTGGAGTGCCACCCGGTACACTGAAGCTTTCTTT. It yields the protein CAWSATRYTEAFF. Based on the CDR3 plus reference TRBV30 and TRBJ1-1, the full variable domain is SQTIHQWPATLVQPVGSPLSLECTVEGTSNPNLYWYRQAAGRGLQLLFYSVGIGQISSEVPQNLSASRPQDRQFILSSKKLLLSDSGFYLCAWSATRYTEAFFGQGTRLTVV.

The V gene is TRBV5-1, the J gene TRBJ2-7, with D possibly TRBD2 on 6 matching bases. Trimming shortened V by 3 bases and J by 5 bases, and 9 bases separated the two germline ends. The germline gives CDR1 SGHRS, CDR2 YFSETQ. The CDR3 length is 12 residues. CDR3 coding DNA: TGCGCCAGCAGCTCTCGGGGGAACGAGCAGTACTTC. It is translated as CASSSRGNEQYF.

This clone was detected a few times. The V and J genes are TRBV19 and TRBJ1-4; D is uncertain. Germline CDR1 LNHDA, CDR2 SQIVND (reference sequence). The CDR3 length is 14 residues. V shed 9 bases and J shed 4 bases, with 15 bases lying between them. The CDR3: CASGEDPYNEKLFF. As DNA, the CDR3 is TGTGCCAGCGGGGAAGACCCCTATAATGAAAAACTGTTTTTT.

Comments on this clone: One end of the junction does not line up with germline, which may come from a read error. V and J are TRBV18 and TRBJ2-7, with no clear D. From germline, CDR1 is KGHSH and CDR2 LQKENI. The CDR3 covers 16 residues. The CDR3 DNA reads TGTGCCAGCACACCGAGACCGAGGAGACGGTCCTACGAGCAGTACTTC. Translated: CASTPRPRRRSYEQYF.

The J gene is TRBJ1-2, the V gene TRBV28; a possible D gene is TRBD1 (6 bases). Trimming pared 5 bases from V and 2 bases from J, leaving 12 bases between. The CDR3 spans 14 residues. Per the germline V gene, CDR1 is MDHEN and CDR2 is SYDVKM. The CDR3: CASSAQGYNYGYTF. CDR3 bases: TGTGCCAGCAGTGCCCAGGGGTACAACTATGGCTACACCTTC.

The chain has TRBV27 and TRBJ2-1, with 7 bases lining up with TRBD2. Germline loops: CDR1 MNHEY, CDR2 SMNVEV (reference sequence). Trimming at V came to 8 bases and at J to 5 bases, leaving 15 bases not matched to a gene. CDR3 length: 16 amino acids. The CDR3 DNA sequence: TGTGCCAGCCATATTGGGAGGGGTGGGGTTAACAATGAGCAGTTCTTC. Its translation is CASHIGRGGVNNEQFF.

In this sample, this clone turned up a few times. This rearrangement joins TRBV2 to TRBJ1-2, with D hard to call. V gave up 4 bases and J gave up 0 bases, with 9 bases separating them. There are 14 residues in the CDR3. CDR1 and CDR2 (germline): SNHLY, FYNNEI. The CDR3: CASSVRETNYGYTF. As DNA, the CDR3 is TGTGCCAGCAGTGTACGGGAGACTAACTATGGCTACACCTTC. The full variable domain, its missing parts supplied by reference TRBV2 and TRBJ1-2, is EPEVTQTPSHQVTQMGQEVILRCVPISNHLYFYWYRQILGQKVEFLVSFYNNEISEKSEIFDDQFSVERPDGSNFTLKIRSTKLEDSAMYFCASSVRETNYGYTFGSGTRLTVV.

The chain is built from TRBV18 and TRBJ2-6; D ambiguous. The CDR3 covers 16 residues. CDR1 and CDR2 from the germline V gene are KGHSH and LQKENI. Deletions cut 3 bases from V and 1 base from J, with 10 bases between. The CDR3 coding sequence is TGTGCCAGCTCACCGCTACAGTTATCTGGGGCCAACGTCCTGACTTTC. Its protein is CASSPLQLSGANVLTF.

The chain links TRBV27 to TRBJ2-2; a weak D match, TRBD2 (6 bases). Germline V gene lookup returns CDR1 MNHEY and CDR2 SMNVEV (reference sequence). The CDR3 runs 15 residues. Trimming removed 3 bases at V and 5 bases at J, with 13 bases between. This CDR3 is CASSLRRVGTGELFF. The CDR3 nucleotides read TGTGCCAGCAGTTTGAGGAGGGTCGGGACCGGGGAGCTGTTTTTT.